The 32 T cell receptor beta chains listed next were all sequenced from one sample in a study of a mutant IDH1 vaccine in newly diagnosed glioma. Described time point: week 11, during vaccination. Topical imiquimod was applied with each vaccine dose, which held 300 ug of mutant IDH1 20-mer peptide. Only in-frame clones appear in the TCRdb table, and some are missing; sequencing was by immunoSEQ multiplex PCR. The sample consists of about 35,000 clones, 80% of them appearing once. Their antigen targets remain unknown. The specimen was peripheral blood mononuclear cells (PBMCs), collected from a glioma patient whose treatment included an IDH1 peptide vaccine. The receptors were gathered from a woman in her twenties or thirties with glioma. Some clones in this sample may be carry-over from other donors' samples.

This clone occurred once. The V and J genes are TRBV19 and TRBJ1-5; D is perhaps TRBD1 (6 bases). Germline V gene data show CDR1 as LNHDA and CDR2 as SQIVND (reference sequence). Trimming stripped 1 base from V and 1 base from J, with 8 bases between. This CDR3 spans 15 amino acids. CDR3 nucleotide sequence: TGTGCCAGTAGTATAGGGGGGGCGAGCAATCAGCCCCAGCATTTT. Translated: CASSIGGASNQPQHF.

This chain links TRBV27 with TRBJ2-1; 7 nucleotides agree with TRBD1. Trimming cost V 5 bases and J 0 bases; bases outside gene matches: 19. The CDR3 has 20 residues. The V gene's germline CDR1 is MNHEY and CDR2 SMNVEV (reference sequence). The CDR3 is CASSLLQGKVGVSSYNEQFF. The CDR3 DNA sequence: TGTGCCAGCAGTCTACTACAGGGGAAGGTGGGAGTCAGCTCCTACAATGAGCAGTTCTTC.

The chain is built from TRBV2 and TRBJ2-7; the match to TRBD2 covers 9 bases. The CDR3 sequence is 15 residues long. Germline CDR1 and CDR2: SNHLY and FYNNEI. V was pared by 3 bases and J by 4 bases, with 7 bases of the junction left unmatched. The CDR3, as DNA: TGTGCCAGCAGTGAGATACTAGCGGGTGGATACGAGCAGTACTTC. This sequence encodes CASSEILAGGYEQYF.

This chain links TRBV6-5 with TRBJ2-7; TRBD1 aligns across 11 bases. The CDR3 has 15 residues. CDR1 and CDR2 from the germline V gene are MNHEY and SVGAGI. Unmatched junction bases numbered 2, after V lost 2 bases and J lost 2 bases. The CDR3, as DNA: TGTGCCAGCAGTTACCGGGACAGGGGGACCTACGAGCAGTACTTC. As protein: CASSYRDRGTYEQYF.

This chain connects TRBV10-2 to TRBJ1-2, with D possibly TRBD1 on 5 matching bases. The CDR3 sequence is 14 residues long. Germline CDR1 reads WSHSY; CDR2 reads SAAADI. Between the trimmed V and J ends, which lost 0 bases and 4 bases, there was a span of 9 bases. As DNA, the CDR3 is TGCGCCAGCAGTGAGTCCCCGGGGGGCTATGGCTACACCTTC. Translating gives CASSESPGGYGYTF.

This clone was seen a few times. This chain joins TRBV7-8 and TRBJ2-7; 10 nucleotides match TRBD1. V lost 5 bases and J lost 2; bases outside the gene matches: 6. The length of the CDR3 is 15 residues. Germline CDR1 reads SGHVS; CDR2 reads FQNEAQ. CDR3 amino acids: CASSRDRGVTYEQYF. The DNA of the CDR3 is TGTGCCAGCAGCCGGGACAGGGGAGTCACCTACGAGCAGTACTTC.

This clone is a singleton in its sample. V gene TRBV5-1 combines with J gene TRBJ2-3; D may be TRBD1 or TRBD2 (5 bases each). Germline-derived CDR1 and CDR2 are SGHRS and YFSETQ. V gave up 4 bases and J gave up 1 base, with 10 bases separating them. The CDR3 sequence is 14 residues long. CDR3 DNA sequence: TGCGCCAGCAGCCCTTGGGACGGCACAGATACGCAGTATTTT. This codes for CASSPWDGTDTQYF.

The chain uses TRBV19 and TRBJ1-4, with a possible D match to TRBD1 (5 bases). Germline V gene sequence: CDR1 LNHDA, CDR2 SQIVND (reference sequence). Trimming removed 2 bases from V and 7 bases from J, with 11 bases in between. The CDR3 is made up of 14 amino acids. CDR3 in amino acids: CASSIRGRGEKLFF. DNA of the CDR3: TGTGCCAGTAGTATAAGAGGGAGGGGTGAAAAACTGTTTTTT.

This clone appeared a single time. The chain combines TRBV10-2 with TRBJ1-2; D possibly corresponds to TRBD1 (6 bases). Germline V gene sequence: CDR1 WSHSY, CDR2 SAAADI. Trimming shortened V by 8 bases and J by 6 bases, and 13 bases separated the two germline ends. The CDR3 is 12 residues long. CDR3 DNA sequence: TGCGCCAGCGGCAACAGGGTCGATGGCTACACCTTC. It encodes CASGNRVDGYTF.

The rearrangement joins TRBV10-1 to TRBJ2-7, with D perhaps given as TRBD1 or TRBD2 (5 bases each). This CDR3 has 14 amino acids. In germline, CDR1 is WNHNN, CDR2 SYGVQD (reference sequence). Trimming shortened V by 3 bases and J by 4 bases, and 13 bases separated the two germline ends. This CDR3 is CASSDGGTPYEQYF. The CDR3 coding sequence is TGCGCCAGCAGTGATGGTGGGACCCCGTACGAGCAGTACTTC.

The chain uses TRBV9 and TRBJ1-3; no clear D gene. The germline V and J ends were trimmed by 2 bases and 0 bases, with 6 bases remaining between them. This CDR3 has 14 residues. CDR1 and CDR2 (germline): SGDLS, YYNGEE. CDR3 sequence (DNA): TGTGCCAGCAGCGTCGGCCCCTCTGGAAACACCATATATTTT. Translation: CASSVGPSGNTIYF. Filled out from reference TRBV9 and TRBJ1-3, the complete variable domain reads DSGVTQTPKHLITATGQRVTLRCSPRSGDLSVYWYQQSLDQGLQFLIQYYNGEERAKGNILERFSAQQFPDLHSELNLSSLELGDSALYFCASSVGPSGNTIYFGEGSWLTVV.

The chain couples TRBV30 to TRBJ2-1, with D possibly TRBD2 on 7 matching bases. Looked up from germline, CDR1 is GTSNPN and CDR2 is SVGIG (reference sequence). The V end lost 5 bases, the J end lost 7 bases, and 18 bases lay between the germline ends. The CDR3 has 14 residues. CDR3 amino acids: CAWGRGLATNEQFF. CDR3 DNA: TGTGCCTGGGGGCGGGGGCTGGCGACAAATGAGCAGTTCTTC.

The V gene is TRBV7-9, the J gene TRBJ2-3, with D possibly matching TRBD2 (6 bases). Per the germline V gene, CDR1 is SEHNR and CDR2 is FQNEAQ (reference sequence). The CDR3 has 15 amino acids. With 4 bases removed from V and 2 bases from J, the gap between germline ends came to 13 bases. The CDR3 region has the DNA TGTGCCAGCAGCTCCCCGAGGCGGGACACAGATACGCAGTATTTT. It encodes CASSSPRRDTDTQYF.

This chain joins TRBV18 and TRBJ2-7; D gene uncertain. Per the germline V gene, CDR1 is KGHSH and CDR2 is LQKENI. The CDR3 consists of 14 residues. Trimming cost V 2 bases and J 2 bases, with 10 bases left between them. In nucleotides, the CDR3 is TGTGCCAGCTCACCAACCAACGACGCCTACGAGCAGTACTTC. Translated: CASSPTNDAYEQYF.

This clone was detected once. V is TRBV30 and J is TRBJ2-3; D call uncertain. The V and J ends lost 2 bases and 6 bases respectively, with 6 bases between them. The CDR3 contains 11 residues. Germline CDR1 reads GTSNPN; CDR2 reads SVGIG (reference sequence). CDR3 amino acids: CAWSMADTQYF. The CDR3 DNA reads TGTGCCTGGAGTATGGCGGATACGCAGTATTTT.

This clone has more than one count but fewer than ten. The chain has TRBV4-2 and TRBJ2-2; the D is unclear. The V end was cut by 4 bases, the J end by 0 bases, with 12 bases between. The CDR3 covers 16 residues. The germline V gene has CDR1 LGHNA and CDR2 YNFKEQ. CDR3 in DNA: TGTGCCAGCAGCCCCAATGTGGGAACGAACACCGGGGAGCTGTTTTTT. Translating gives CASSPNVGTNTGELFF.

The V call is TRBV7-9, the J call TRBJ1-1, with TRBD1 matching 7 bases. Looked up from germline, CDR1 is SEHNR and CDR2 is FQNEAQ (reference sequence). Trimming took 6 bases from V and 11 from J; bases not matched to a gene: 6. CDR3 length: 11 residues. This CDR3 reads CASSHDRDAFF. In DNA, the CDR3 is TGTGCCAGCAGTCATGACAGGGACGCTTTCTTT.

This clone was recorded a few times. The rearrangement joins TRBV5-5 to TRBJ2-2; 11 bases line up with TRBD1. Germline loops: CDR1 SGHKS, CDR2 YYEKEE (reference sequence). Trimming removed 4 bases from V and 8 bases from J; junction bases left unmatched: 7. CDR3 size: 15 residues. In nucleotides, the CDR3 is TGTGCCAGCAGCACCCGGACAGGGGGCGGGGGGGAGCTGTTTTTT. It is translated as CASSTRTGGGGELFF.

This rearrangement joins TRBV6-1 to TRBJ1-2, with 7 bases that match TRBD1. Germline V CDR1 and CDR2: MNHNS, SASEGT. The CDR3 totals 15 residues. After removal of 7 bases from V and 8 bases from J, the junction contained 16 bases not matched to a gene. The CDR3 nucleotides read TGTGCCAGCACGCGAGCGGTTACAGGGGCGTCCGGCTACACCTTC. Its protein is CASTRAVTGASGYTF.

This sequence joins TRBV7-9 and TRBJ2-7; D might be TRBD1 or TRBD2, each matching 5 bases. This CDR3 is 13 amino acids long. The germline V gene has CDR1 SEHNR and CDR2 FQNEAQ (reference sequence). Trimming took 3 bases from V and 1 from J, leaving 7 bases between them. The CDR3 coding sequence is TGTGCCAGCAGCTTGAGGGGTTCCTACGAGCAGTACTTC. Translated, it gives CASSLRGSYEQYF.

The CDR3: CASSATSGSSEQYF. The CDR3 DNA is TGTGCCAGCAGTGCAACTAGCGGGAGCTCCGAGCAGTACTTC. The rearrangement uses TRBV6-1 and TRBJ2-7; 11 nucleotides align to TRBD2. The CDR3 runs to 14 residues. CDR1 and CDR2 from the germline V gene are MNHNS and SASEGT. V shed 4 bases and J 6 bases; nucleotides not matched to a gene: 5.

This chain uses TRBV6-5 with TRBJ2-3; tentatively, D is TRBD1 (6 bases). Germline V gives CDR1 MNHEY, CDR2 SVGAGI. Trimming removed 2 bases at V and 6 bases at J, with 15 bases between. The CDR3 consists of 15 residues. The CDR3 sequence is CASSYAAGASDTQYF. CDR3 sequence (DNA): TGTGCCAGCAGTTACGCGGCAGGGGCGTCGGATACGCAGTATTTT.

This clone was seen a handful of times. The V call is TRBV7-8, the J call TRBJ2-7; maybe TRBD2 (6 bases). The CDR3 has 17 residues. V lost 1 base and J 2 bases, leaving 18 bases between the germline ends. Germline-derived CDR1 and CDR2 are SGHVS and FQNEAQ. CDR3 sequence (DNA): TGTGCCAGCAGCTTAGGGTGGCGGGGCTCTACCACCTACGAGCAGTACTTC. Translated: CASSLGWRGSTTYEQYF.

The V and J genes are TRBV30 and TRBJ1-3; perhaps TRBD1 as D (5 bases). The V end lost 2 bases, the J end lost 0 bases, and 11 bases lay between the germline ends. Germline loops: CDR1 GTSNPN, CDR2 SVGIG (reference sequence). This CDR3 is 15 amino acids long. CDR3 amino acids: CAWSIPGVSGNTIYF. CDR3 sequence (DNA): TGTGCCTGGAGTATTCCGGGGGTCTCTGGAAACACCATATATTTT.

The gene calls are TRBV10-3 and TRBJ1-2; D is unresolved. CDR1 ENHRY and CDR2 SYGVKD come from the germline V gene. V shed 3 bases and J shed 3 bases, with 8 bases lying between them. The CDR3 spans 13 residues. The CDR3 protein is CAISDRVDYGYTF. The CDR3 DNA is TGTGCCATCAGTGATAGAGTGGACTATGGCTACACCTTC.

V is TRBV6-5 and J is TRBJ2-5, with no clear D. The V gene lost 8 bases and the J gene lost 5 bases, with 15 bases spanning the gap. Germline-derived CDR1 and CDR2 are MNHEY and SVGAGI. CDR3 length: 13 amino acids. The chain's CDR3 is CASYRVPRETQYF. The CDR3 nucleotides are TGTGCCAGCTACAGAGTTCCTAGGGAGACCCAGTACTTC.

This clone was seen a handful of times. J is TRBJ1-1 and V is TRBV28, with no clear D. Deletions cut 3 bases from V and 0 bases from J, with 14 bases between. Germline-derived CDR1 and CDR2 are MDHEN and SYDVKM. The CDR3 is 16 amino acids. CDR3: CASSFPIVGLNTEAFF. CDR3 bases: TGTGCCAGCAGTTTCCCCATCGTCGGGTTGAACACTGAAGCTTTCTTT.

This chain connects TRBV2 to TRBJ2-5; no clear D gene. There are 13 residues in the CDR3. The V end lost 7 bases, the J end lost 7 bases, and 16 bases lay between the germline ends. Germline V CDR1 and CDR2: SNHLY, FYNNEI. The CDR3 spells CASTSDPAGTQYF. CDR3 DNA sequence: TGTGCCAGCACCTCGGATCCCGCAGGGACCCAGTACTTC.

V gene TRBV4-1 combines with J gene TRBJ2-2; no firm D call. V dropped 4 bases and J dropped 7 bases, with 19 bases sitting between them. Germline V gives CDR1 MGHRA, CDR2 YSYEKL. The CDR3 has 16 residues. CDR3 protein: CASSPNWERASGELFF. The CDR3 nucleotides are TGCGCCAGCAGCCCCAACTGGGAAAGGGCCAGCGGGGAGCTGTTTTTT.

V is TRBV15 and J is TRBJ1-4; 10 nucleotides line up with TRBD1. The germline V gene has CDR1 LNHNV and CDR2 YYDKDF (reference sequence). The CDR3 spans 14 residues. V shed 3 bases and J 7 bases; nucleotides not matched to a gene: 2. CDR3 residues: CATSSGTGAEKLFF. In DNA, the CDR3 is TGTGCCACCAGCAGTGGGACAGGGGCTGAAAAACTGTTTTTT.

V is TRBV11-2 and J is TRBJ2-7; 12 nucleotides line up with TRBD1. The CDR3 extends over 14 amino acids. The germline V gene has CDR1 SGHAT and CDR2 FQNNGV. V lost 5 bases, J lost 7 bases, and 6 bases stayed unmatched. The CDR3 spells CASSRGQGAREQYF. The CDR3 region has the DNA TGTGCCAGCAGCCGGGGACAGGGGGCGCGGGAGCAGTACTTC. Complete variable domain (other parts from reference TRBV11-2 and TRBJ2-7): EAGVAQSPRYKIIEKRQSVAFWCNPISGHATLYWYQQILGQGPKLLIQFQNNGVVDDSQLPKDRFSAERLKGVDSTLKIQPAKLEDSAVYLCASSRGQGAREQYFGPGTRLTVT.

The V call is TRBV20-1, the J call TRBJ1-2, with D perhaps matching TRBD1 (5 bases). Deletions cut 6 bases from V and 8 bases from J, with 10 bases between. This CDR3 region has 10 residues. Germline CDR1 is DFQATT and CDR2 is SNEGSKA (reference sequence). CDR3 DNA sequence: TGCAGTGCGGGACTGGGGGGCTACACCTTC. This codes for CSAGLGGYTF.